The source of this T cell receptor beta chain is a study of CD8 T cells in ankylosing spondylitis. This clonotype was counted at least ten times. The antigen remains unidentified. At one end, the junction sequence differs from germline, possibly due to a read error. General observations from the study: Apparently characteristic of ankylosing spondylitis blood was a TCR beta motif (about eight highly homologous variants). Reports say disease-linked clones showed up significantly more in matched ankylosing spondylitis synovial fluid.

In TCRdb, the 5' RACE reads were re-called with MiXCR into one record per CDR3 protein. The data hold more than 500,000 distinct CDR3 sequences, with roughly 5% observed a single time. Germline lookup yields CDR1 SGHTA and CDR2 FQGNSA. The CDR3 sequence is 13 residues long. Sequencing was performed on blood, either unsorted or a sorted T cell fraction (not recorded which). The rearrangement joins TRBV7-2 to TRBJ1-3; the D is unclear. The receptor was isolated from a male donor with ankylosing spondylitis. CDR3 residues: CASSLEEGSTIYF. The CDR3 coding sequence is TGTGCCAGCAGCTTAGAAGAGGGAAGCACCATATATTTT.